These 27 T cell receptor beta chains came from one sample sequenced in a study of OX40 agonist ivuxolimab in advanced cancers. Clones were read by immunoSEQ multiplex PCR, and TCRdb kept only the in-frame ones, dropping some. The sample yields about 80,000 clones, more than 80% seen once. The sequenced sample was CD4+ or CD8+ T cells sorted from blood, obtained in a trial of the OX40 agonist ivuxolimab. The receptors shown here come from an adult with an advanced solid tumor such as melanoma, head and neck, liver or kidney cancer.

DNA of the CDR3: TGTGCCAGCAGTTATAATGGTCAGCAGTACTTC. Translation gives CASSYNGQQYF. The rearrangement joins TRBV6-1 to TRBJ2-7; D remains unclear. This CDR3 has 11 amino acids. V lost 5 bases to trimming and J lost 8 bases, with 10 bases between them. In germline, CDR1 is MNHNS, CDR2 SASEGT.

The V call is TRBV6-1, the J call TRBJ2-7, with unresolved D. Germline CDR1 and CDR2: MNHNS and SASEGT. Trimming took 6 bases from V and 6 from J, leaving 12 bases between them. This CDR3 spans 12 amino acids. In DNA, the CDR3 is TGTGCCAGCAGGCTACTAACTGGCGAGCAGTACTTC. This codes for CASRLLTGEQYF.

This clone is deemed medium-sized. The chain has TRBV4-2 and TRBJ2-7; 9 nucleotides line up with TRBD1. The ends lost 6 bases at V and 3 bases at J; junction bases unmatched: 9. The CDR3 runs 15 residues. CDR1 and CDR2 from the germline V gene are LGHNA and YNFKEQ. This chain's CDR3 is CASSQTGQGVYEQYF. DNA of the CDR3: TGTGCCAGCAGTCAAACGGGACAGGGAGTCTACGAGCAGTACTTC.

The rearrangement joins TRBV28 to TRBJ1-3; D is ambiguous. The CDR3 covers 16 residues. Trimming pared 6 bases from V and 4 bases from J, leaving 19 bases between. CDR1 and CDR2 (germline): MDHEN, SYDVKM. The CDR3, as DNA: TGTGCCAGCAGCCCCGGTTCCCCCGGACTCGGAAACACCATATATTTT. This codes for CASSPGSPGLGNTIYF.

This clone was recorded once. The V call is TRBV7-8, the J call TRBJ2-3; no definite D call. The germline V and J ends were trimmed by 4 bases and 0 bases, with 14 bases remaining between them. This CDR3 spans 16 amino acids. Germline lookup yields CDR1 SGHVS and CDR2 FQNEAQ. The CDR3 nucleotides read TGTGCCAGCAGCTCCTTTAGTCTGGGAAGCACAGATACGCAGTATTTT. Its translation is CASSSFSLGSTDTQYF.

The chain uses TRBV7-8 and TRBJ1-2; possible D gene TRBD1, 6 bases. This CDR3 is 15 amino acids long. V lost 1 base and J 4 bases, leaving 13 bases between the germline ends. CDR1 and CDR2 (germline): SGHVS, FQNEAQ. CDR3: CASSLEPNRVYGYTF. The CDR3 nucleotides are TGTGCCAGCAGCTTAGAGCCCAACAGGGTCTATGGCTACACCTTC.

The chain joins TRBV7-3 to TRBJ2-1, with D possibly matching TRBD2 (5 bases). Trimming took off 1 base at V and 2 bases at J, with 9 bases between the two ends. The germline V gene has CDR1 SGHTA and CDR2 FQGTGA. The CDR3 loop spans 15 amino acids. In DNA, the CDR3 is TGTGCCAGCAGCTTAAAGAGCGGCCCCTACAATGAGCAGTTCTTC. It specifies CASSLKSGPYNEQFF.

This clone was counted once. V gene TRBV20-1 combines with J gene TRBJ2-5, with D unresolved. Germline CDR1 DFQATT, CDR2 SNEGSKA (reference sequence). Deletions cut 1 base from V and 5 bases from J, with 5 bases between. The CDR3 consists of 11 residues. As DNA, the CDR3 is TGCAGTGCTAGAGGTGGGGAGACCCAGTACTTC. Translated: CSARGGETQYF.

The rearrangement joins TRBV10-2 to TRBJ1-2, with 12 bases lining up with TRBD1. Germline values: CDR1 WSHSY, CDR2 SAAADI. This CDR3 region has 16 residues. The V and J ends lost 6 bases and 4 bases, in that order; junction bases with no gene match: 9. DNA for the CDR3: TGCGCCAGCAGGGCCCGGGACAGGGGGCTGAGCTATGGCTACACCTTC. It is translated as CASRARDRGLSYGYTF.

This chain uses TRBV7-9 with TRBJ2-7; TRBD1 is a possible D gene (5 bases). Looked up from germline, CDR1 is SEHNR and CDR2 is FQNEAQ (reference sequence). The ends were cut back, 5 bases at V and 4 bases at J, with 9 bases in the middle. This CDR3 region has 12 residues. CDR3 residues: CASSRQFYEQYF. The CDR3 DNA reads as TGTGCCAGCAGCCGACAGTTTTACGAGCAGTACTTC. The full variable domain, rest sourced from reference TRBV7-9 and TRBJ2-7, is DTGVSQNPRHKITKRGQNVTFRCDPISEHNRLYWYRQTLGQGPEFLTYFQNEAQLEKSRLLSDRFSAERPKGSFSTLEIQRTEQGDSAMYLCASSRQFYEQYFGPGTRLTVT.

The chain has TRBV18 and TRBJ2-3, with TRBD1 identical over 7 bases. The CDR3 totals 16 residues. Germline values: CDR1 KGHSH, CDR2 LQKENI. V lost 3 bases to trimming and J lost 1 base; unmatched junction nucleotides: 7. Here the CDR3 DNA reads TGTGCCAGCTCACCCCTCTCAGGGGGAGGCACAGATACGCAGTATTTT. This translates into CASSPLSGGGTDTQYF.

The V and J genes are TRBV5-4 and TRBJ2-3; 7 bases map to TRBD2. Germline assignment: CDR1 SGHNT and CDR2 YYREEE (reference sequence). J was trimmed by 2 bases and V by 4 bases; bases with no gene match: 10. The CDR3 is 16 residues long. CDR3 loop: CASSPGTTQYTDTQYF. The DNA of the CDR3 is TGTGCCAGCAGCCCCGGGACTACCCAATACACAGATACGCAGTATTTT. The full variable domain, in which reference TRBV5-4 and TRBJ2-3 provide the parts outside the CDR3, is ETGVTQSPTHLIKTRGQQVTLRCSSQSGHNTVSWYQQALGQGPQFIFQYYREEENGRGNFPPRFSGLQFPNYSSELNVNALELDDSALYLCASSPGTTQYTDTQYFGPGTRLTVL.

This clone showed up just once. The rearrangement joins TRBV6-5 to TRBJ2-1, with 10 nucleotides matching TRBD1. The germline gives CDR1 MNHEY, CDR2 SVGAGI. After removal of 8 bases from V and 6 bases from J, the junction contained 4 bases not matched to a gene. The CDR3 has 13 amino acids. CDR3 bases: TGTGCCAGCGAAAGGACAGGGGGCAATGAGCAGTTCTTC. As protein: CASERTGGNEQFF.

The V call is TRBV6-1, the J call TRBJ1-6; D is unresolved. The CDR3 has 14 residues. Per the germline V gene, CDR1 is MNHNS and CDR2 is SASEGT. V was pared by 7 bases and J by 5 bases, with 12 bases between. In DNA form, the CDR3 reads TGTGCCAGCACCTTACGGGAGCATAATTCACCCCTCCACTTT. Translated: CASTLREHNSPLHF.

The chain employs TRBV5-1 and TRBJ1-1; weak D call: TRBD1 (6 bases). The CDR3 is 14 amino acids. The V end lost 6 bases, the J end lost 1 base, and 13 bases lay between the germline ends. CDR1 and CDR2 from the germline V gene are SGHRS and YFSETQ. CDR3 sequence reads: CASNRGGRNTEAFF. CDR3 sequence (DNA): TGCGCCAGCAATAGAGGGGGGAGGAACACTGAAGCTTTCTTT.

The CDR3 reads CASSLGFWEQYF. The CDR3 DNA is TGTGCCAGCAGCTTAGGGTTCTGGGAGCAGTACTTC. The V and J genes are TRBV7-2 and TRBJ2-7; D is ambiguous. Germline loops: CDR1 SGHTA, CDR2 FQGNSA. Trimming stripped 1 base from V and 7 bases from J, with 8 bases between. CDR3 size: 12 residues.

This rearrangement joins TRBV19 to TRBJ2-7; TRBD1 might be the D (6 bases). This CDR3 is built from 13 residues. Trimming pared 2 bases from V and 2 bases from J, leaving 7 bases between. CDR1 LNHDA and CDR2 SQIVND come from the germline V gene (reference sequence). The CDR3 nucleotides are TGTGCCAGTAGTATATCAGGGGCCTACGAGCAGTACTTC. It is translated as CASSISGAYEQYF.

The chain links TRBV6-6 to TRBJ1-5; D possibly corresponds to TRBD1 (5 bases). The CDR3 has 16 amino acids. The V gene's germline CDR1 is MNHNY and CDR2 SVGAGI (reference sequence). V lost 5 bases and J lost 5, with 19 bases in between. CDR3 DNA: TGTGCCAGCAGTGCCGTAGGGACCCGTTCCTATCAGCCCCAGCATTTT. Protein: CASSAVGTRSYQPQHF.

This chain uses TRBV5-8 with TRBJ2-5; 7 bases agree with TRBD2. The CDR3 totals 16 residues. V shed 0 bases, J shed 0 bases, and the junction held 5 bases outside the gene matches. Germline V gene lookup returns CDR1 SGHTS and CDR2 YDEGEE. CDR3 nucleotides: TGTGCCAGCAGCTTGGCCGGGCGGGGGTACCAAGAGACCCAGTACTTC. Encoded protein: CASSLAGRGYQETQYF.

The chain employs TRBV11-3 and TRBJ1-6; 11 bases are shared with TRBD1. There are 16 residues in the CDR3. Per germline, CDR1 SGHNT and CDR2 YENEEA. J lost 7 bases, V lost 6 bases, and 8 bases had no gene match. The CDR3 is CASSYWDRGKNSPLHF. In DNA, the CDR3 is TGTGCCAGCAGTTATTGGGACAGGGGGAAGAATTCACCCCTCCACTTT.

The gene calls are TRBV9 and TRBJ2-1; D is unresolved. Per the germline V gene, CDR1 is SGDLS and CDR2 is YYNGEE. With 1 base removed from V and 1 base from J, the gap between germline ends came to 9 bases. The CDR3 has 15 residues. The CDR3 DNA sequence: TGTGCCAGCAGCGTACTTGCGGAATCCTACAATGAGCAGTTCTTC. This codes for CASSVLAESYNEQFF. Supplemented by reference TRBV9 and TRBJ2-1, the full variable domain reads DSGVTQTPKHLITATGQRVTLRCSPRSGDLSVYWYQQSLDQGLQFLIQYYNGEERAKGNILERFSAQQFPDLHSELNLSSLELGDSALYFCASSVLAESYNEQFFGPGTRLTVL.

The chain has TRBV6-6 and TRBJ1-6, with D unresolved. This CDR3 comprises 14 residues. V dropped 3 bases and J dropped 5 bases, with 8 bases sitting between them. Germline values: CDR1 MNHNY, CDR2 SVGAGI (reference sequence). The DNA for the CDR3 is TGTGCCAGCAGTTATGTACCCCATAATTCACCCCTCCACTTT. It specifies CASSYVPHNSPLHF.

This chain links TRBV11-3 with TRBJ2-1; D is unresolved. Germline CDR1 and CDR2: SGHNT and YENEEA. V dropped 1 base and J dropped 6 bases, with 7 bases sitting between them. This CDR3 comprises 13 residues. The CDR3 nucleotides are TGTGCCAGCAGCTTAGGGCAGCCCAATGAGCAGTTCTTC. Translation gives CASSLGQPNEQFF.

This chain connects TRBV18 to TRBJ2-1, with TRBD1 as a possible D gene (8 bases). Deletions cut 2 bases from V and 7 bases from J, with 12 bases between. This CDR3 spans 14 amino acids. Germline values: CDR1 KGHSH, CDR2 LQKENI. The CDR3 DNA follows: TGTGCCAGCTCACCAGAGCGGGACAGGAATGAGCAGTTCTTC. Encoded protein: CASSPERDRNEQFF.

The J gene is TRBJ2-1, the V gene TRBV11-2; 7 nucleotides agree with TRBD1. J gave up 5 bases and V 5 bases, and 6 bases lay outside the gene matches. Germline-derived CDR1 and CDR2 are SGHAT and FQNNGV. The CDR3 contains 14 residues. DNA for the CDR3: TGTGCCAGCAGCATCCCGACAGGGAACAATGAGCAGTTCTTC. Translation gives CASSIPTGNNEQFF.

The chain recombines TRBV28 with TRBJ2-1, with 9 positions matching TRBD1. This CDR3 contains 15 residues. The germline V gene has CDR1 MDHEN and CDR2 SYDVKM. V dropped 6 bases and J dropped 9; count of bases not matched to a gene: 12. The CDR3 is CASSPVGTGRGEQFF. The CDR3 DNA sequence: TGTGCCAGCAGCCCGGTCGGGACAGGGCGAGGTGAGCAGTTCTTC.

This clone has a single count. The rearrangement joins TRBV7-9 to TRBJ1-1, with 7 bases that match TRBD1. The CDR3 is 15 amino acids. V was clipped by 4 bases and J by 0 bases; unmatched bases: 5. Germline loops: CDR1 SEHNR, CDR2 FQNEAQ (reference sequence). The CDR3 region is CASSSKGGLNTEAFF. The CDR3 DNA is TGTGCCAGCAGCTCGAAAGGGGGCCTGAACACTGAAGCTTTCTTT.